The 31 T cell receptor beta chains below come from one sample, sequenced in a study of cytomegalovirus exposure and HLA in healthy donors. Amplification used 60 Vbeta primers and 13 Jbeta primers. TCRdb keeps only in-frame clones here, not all; method: immunoSEQ multiplex PCR. The sample yields some 160,000 clones, under 85% seen once. Sequencing was performed on PBMCs. Source of these receptors: a woman aged 18-29 years in good health and CMV-seropositive.

This clone was counted between two and nine times. The gene calls are TRBV9 and TRBJ2-2; 9 nucleotides line up with TRBD1. Germline V lookup: CDR1 SGDLS, CDR2 YYNGEE. The CDR3 covers 16 residues. The trim removed 4 bases at V and 3 bases at J, leaving 7 bases unmatched. CDR3 residues: CASSTGTGIDTGELFF. The DNA for the CDR3 is TGTGCCAGCAGCACCGGGACAGGGATCGACACCGGGGAGCTGTTTTTT.

This chain joins TRBV2 and TRBJ2-7; tentative D call: TRBD2 (7 bases). The CDR3 totals 14 residues. Germline loops: CDR1 SNHLY, CDR2 FYNNEI. Trimming cost V 7 bases and J 3 bases, with 16 bases left between them. This CDR3 reads CASTKIGGDYEQYF. DNA of the CDR3: TGTGCCAGCACCAAAATAGGGGGGGACTACGAGCAGTACTTC.

The V gene is TRBV14, the J gene TRBJ1-2; the D is unclear. The CDR3 contains 12 residues. V lost 1 base and J lost 4, with 4 bases in between. Germline CDR1 reads SGHDN; CDR2 reads FVKESK. CDR3 DNA sequence: TGTGCCAGCAGCCAAGCGGGCTATGGCTACACCTTC. Translation gives CASSQAGYGYTF.

The rearrangement links TRBV7-9 to TRBJ1-2; perhaps TRBD1 as D (5 bases). CDR3 length equals 13 residues. From germline, CDR1 is SEHNR and CDR2 FQNEAQ (reference sequence). V was cut by 4 bases and J by 4 bases, with 10 bases left in between. Here the CDR3 reads CASSSGNAYGYTF. The CDR3 bases are TGTGCCAGCAGCTCAGGGAACGCCTATGGCTACACCTTC.

This clone occurred a few times. This chain links TRBV9 with TRBJ2-1, with TRBD2 identical over 12 bases. The germline V gene has CDR1 SGDLS and CDR2 YYNGEE. The junction had 16 bases not matched to a gene; V was cut back by 1 base and J by 8 bases. CDR3 length: 19 residues. The chain's CDR3 is CASSVSTLGLAGNFDEQFF. CDR3 coding DNA: TGTGCCAGCAGCGTATCTACCCTTGGACTAGCGGGGAATTTCGATGAGCAGTTCTTC. Drawing the rest from reference TRBV9 and TRBJ2-1, the complete variable domain is DSGVTQTPKHLITATGQRVTLRCSPRSGDLSVYWYQQSLDQGLQFLIQYYNGEERAKGNILERFSAQQFPDLHSELNLSSLELGDSALYFCASSVSTLGLAGNFDEQFFGPGTRLTVL.

V and J are TRBV9 and TRBJ2-5, with no clear D. The CDR3 spans 11 residues. Trimming shortened V by 3 bases and J by 4 bases, and 4 bases separated the two germline ends. Germline V gene data show CDR1 as SGDLS and CDR2 as YYNGEE. CDR3 DNA: TGTGCCAGCAGCGACTTAGAGACCCAGTACTTC. It specifies CASSDLETQYF.

This chain uses TRBV29-1 with TRBJ1-5; 7 nucleotides match TRBD1. This CDR3 has 14 amino acids. Germline trimming cut 6 bases from V and 5 bases from J; bases unmatched to any gene: 10. Germline CDR1 is SQVTM and CDR2 is ANQGSEA. The CDR3 loop reads CSVSQGGVYQPQHF. The CDR3 DNA is TGCAGCGTCTCGCAGGGGGGAGTCTATCAGCCCCAGCATTTT. The entire variable domain, with the rest obtained from reference TRBV29-1 and TRBJ1-5, is as follows: SAVISQKPSRDICQRGTSLTIQCQVDSQVTMMFWYRQQPGQSLTLIATANQGSEATYESGFVIDKFPISRPNLTFSTLTVSNMSPEDSSIYLCSVSQGGVYQPQHFGDGTRLSIL.

The chain joins TRBV15 to TRBJ2-7, with TRBD1 identical over 10 bases. CDR3 length: 14 amino acids. V was clipped by 8 bases and J by 3 bases; unmatched bases: 7. Germline CDR1 LNHNV, CDR2 YYDKDF (reference sequence). CDR3: CATSRDRGVYEQYF. As DNA, the CDR3 is TGTGCCACCTCCCGGGACAGGGGAGTCTACGAGCAGTACTTC. The complete variable domain, with remaining parts taken from reference TRBV15 and TRBJ2-7, reads DAMVIQNPRYQVTQFGKPVTLSCSQTLNHNVMYWYQQKSSQAPKLLFHYYDKDFNNEADTPDNFQSRRPNTSFCFLDIRSPGLGDTAMYLCATSRDRGVYEQYFGPGTRLTVT.

This sequence joins TRBV6-1 and TRBJ2-5; tentative D call: TRBD1 (6 bases). Matching the DNA end better, TRBJ2-7 makes the J call doubtful. The germline gives CDR1 MNHNS, CDR2 SASEGT. This CDR3 comprises 13 residues. The CDR3 protein is CASSGYRVYEQYF. In DNA form, the CDR3 reads TGTGCCAGCAGTGGATACAGGGTTTACGAGCAGTACTTC.

V gene TRBV2 combines with J gene TRBJ2-1; D ambiguous. With 2 bases removed from V and 1 base from J, the gap between germline ends came to 6 bases. CDR1 is SNHLY, CDR2 FYNNEI, per germline. This CDR3 has 14 amino acids. CDR3 in amino acids: CASSENRSYNEQFF. Here the CDR3 DNA reads TGTGCCAGCAGTGAAAACAGATCCTACAATGAGCAGTTCTTC. Drawing the rest from reference TRBV2 and TRBJ2-1, the complete variable domain is EPEVTQTPSHQVTQMGQEVILRCVPISNHLYFYWYRQILGQKVEFLVSFYNNEISEKSEIFDDQFSVERPDGSNFTLKIRSTKLEDSAMYFCASSENRSYNEQFFGPGTRLTVL.

The chain couples TRBV5-6 to TRBJ2-1, with D perhaps matching TRBD1 (6 bases). Germline V gene lookup returns CDR1 SGHDT and CDR2 YYEEEE. Between the trimmed V and J ends, which lost 0 bases and 7 bases, there was a span of 14 bases. CDR3 length equals 15 residues. The CDR3 nucleotides are TGTGCCAGCAGCTTGGGTACAGGGTTTGGGAATGAGCAGTTCTTC. Residues: CASSLGTGFGNEQFF.

The chain links TRBV10-3 to TRBJ2-7; 13 nucleotides agree with TRBD2. Germline CDR1 is ENHRY and CDR2 is SYGVKD. This CDR3 has 12 residues. V lost 9 bases to trimming and J lost 7 bases; unmatched junction nucleotides: 3. The CDR3 DNA sequence: TGTGCCATTGGACTAGCGGGGGAAGAGCAGTACTTC. It yields the protein CAIGLAGEEQYF.

This clone was found a few times. The rearrangement joins TRBV10-3 to TRBJ1-1; perhaps TRBD1 as D (5 bases). The CDR3 contains 14 residues. From germline, CDR1 is ENHRY and CDR2 SYGVKD. V was cut by 10 bases and J by 4 bases, with 19 bases left in between. The CDR3 DNA reads as TGTGCCACCGACGACAGTCCAGGTGGCACTGAAGCTTTCTTT. It is translated as CATDDSPGGTEAFF.

This chain uses TRBV29-1 with TRBJ1-2; 12 bases fit TRBD1. The CDR3 runs 15 residues. Trimming removed 4 bases from V and 7 bases from J; junction bases left unmatched: 10. Germline CDR1 reads SQVTM; CDR2 reads ANQGSEA. For the CDR3, the DNA is TGCAGCGTTGGAAGAGGGACAGGGGGCGCAGGTGGCTACACCTTC. This gives the protein CSVGRGTGGAGGYTF.

The CDR3 DNA follows: TGTGCCAGCAGTTACCAGGACAGGGGGCCCTACGAGCAGTACTTC. The encoded protein is CASSYQDRGPYEQYF. The rearrangement uses TRBV6-5 and TRBJ2-7; 11 nucleotides align to TRBD1. The CDR3 covers 15 residues. The V gene's germline CDR1 is MNHEY and CDR2 SVGAGI. V trimming: 2 bases; J trimming: 2 bases; junction bases outside the gene matches: 2.

This rearrangement joins TRBV7-2 to TRBJ1-2, with D perhaps matching TRBD1 (5 bases). The CDR3 has 13 amino acids. Trimming left V 6 bases short and J 4 bases short, with 12 bases between. Germline V gives CDR1 SGHTA, CDR2 FQGNSA. CDR3 region: CASRYDRLYGYTF. The CDR3 nucleotides read TGTGCCAGCAGATACGACAGACTCTATGGCTACACCTTC.

J is TRBJ2-3 and V is TRBV11-2; 9 nucleotides agree with TRBD1. V was pared by 1 base and J by 5 bases, with 4 bases of the junction left unmatched. The CDR3 extends over 15 amino acids. CDR1 is SGHAT, CDR2 FQNNGV, per germline. CDR3: CASSLGDRVIDTQYF. In DNA form, the CDR3 reads TGTGCCAGCAGCTTAGGGGACAGGGTTATAGATACGCAGTATTTT.

This clone was detected only once. The chain employs TRBV10-3 and TRBJ1-4; tentative D call: TRBD1 (6 bases). V was clipped by 8 bases and J by 7 bases, with 8 bases between them. The CDR3 length is 11 residues. Germline CDR1 reads ENHRY; CDR2 reads SYGVKD. The CDR3 loop is CAIGGGEKLFF. In DNA, the CDR3 is TGTGCCATCGGGGGCGGTGAAAAACTGTTTTTT.

The chain links TRBV30 to TRBJ2-7; 7 positions agree with TRBD1. Germline loops: CDR1 GTSNPN, CDR2 SVGIG (reference sequence). There are 15 residues in the CDR3. V was clipped by 0 bases and J by 2 bases; unmatched bases: 7. CDR3 region: CAWSVPGTEAYEQYF. CDR3 nucleotide sequence: TGTGCCTGGAGTGTACCTGGGACAGAAGCCTACGAGCAGTACTTC.

The rearrangement joins TRBV10-3 to TRBJ1-5, with TRBD1 identical over 7 bases. The V gene end was trimmed by 3 bases and the J gene end by 7 bases; junction bases not matched to a gene: 6. The CDR3 covers 14 residues. The germline V gene has CDR1 ENHRY and CDR2 SYGVKD. CDR3 loop: CAISEEKDRQPQHF. The CDR3 DNA follows: TGTGCCATCAGTGAAGAGAAGGACAGGCAGCCCCAGCATTTT.

This clone turned up a few times. The CDR3 sequence: CASSDSTGDHEQYF. The DNA of the CDR3 is TGTGCCAGCAGCGATTCGACAGGGGACCACGAGCAGTACTTC. The V and J genes are TRBV9 and TRBJ2-7; the match to TRBD1 covers 8 bases. CDR1 SGDLS and CDR2 YYNGEE come from the germline V gene. V was clipped by 3 bases and J by 5 bases; unmatched bases: 7. This CDR3 contains 14 residues.

As DNA, the CDR3 is TGCGCCAGCAGCGCCCGGGAGAGAGTCACTGAAGCTTTCTTT. Amino acids: CASSARERVTEAFF. V gene TRBV5-1 combines with J gene TRBJ1-1; D unresolved. Germline values: CDR1 SGHRS, CDR2 YFSETQ. This CDR3 is 14 amino acids long. Between the trimmed V and J ends, which lost 4 bases and 4 bases, there was a span of 14 bases.

The rearrangement links TRBV2 to TRBJ1-2; 11 nucleotides agree with TRBD1. The germline V gene encodes CDR1 SNHLY and CDR2 FYNNEI. The V segment lost 6 bases and the J segment 5 bases; nucleotides outside the gene matches: 5. This CDR3 has 14 residues. This CDR3 is CASSVGQGEYGYTF. Written as DNA, the CDR3 is TGTGCCAGCAGCGTGGGACAGGGGGAATATGGCTACACCTTC.

The rearrangement joins TRBV30 to TRBJ1-3, with D perhaps TRBD1 (6 bases). CDR3 length equals 13 residues. CDR1 and CDR2 from the germline V gene are GTSNPN and SVGIG (reference sequence). Between the trimmed V and J ends, which lost 8 bases and 8 bases, there was a span of 19 bases. The CDR3 loop is CARGAGNSDTIYF. The DNA for the CDR3 is TGTGCCCGGGGGGCCGGGAATTCGGACACCATATATTTT.

The J gene is TRBJ2-6, the V gene TRBV23-1, with 8 bases that match TRBD1. TRBV23-1 is an open reading frame, and its role is uncertain. The CDR3 sequence is 17 residues long. J gave up 13 bases and V 7 bases, and 21 bases lay outside the gene matches. The CDR3 sequence is CASIRDRTLICSGVLTF. The CDR3 DNA is TGCGCCAGCATTCGGGACAGGACTCTTATTTGCTCGGGGGTCCTGACTTTC.

The DNA of the CDR3 is TGCAGTGCTAAAGGGACAGACGAAGCTTTCTTT. Its protein is CSAKGTDEAFF. V is TRBV20-1 and J is TRBJ1-1, with 7 nucleotides matching TRBD1. Trimming cost V 4 bases and J 8 bases; bases outside gene matches: 4. Germline lookup yields CDR1 DFQATT and CDR2 SNEGSKA (reference sequence). The CDR3 contains 11 residues.

This rearrangement joins TRBV2 to TRBJ1-1, with 8 bases aligning to TRBD1. Germline V lookup: CDR1 SNHLY, CDR2 FYNNEI. The CDR3 covers 12 residues. The junction had 1 base not matched to a gene; V was cut back by 8 bases and J by 2 bases. The CDR3 region is CASGQGNTEAFF. CDR3 bases: TGTGCCAGCGGACAGGGAAACACTGAAGCTTTCTTT.

This clone is medium-sized within its sample. The genes are TRBV27 and TRBJ2-5; the D is unclear. V lost 6 bases to trimming and J lost 5 bases, with 4 bases between them. The CDR3 is made up of 10 amino acids. CDR1 and CDR2 from the germline V gene are MNHEY and SMNVEV (reference sequence). Here the CDR3 reads CASRQETQYF. The DNA for the CDR3 is TGTGCCAGCAGACAGGAGACCCAGTACTTC.

The chain has TRBV19 and TRBJ2-2; 14 bases align to TRBD2. Germline CDR1 LNHDA, CDR2 SQIVND (reference sequence). Trimming cost V 5 bases and J 4 bases; bases outside gene matches: 9. The CDR3 contains 18 residues. This CDR3 is CASSAPGLAGVVTGELFF. As DNA, the CDR3 is TGTGCCAGTAGTGCCCCGGGACTAGCGGGGGTAGTCACCGGGGAGCTGTTTTTT.

The genes are TRBV5-1 and TRBJ1-1; 7 bases line up with TRBD1. Germline lookup yields CDR1 SGHRS and CDR2 YFSETQ. Trimming at V came to 5 bases and at J to 3 bases, leaving 7 bases not matched to a gene. The CDR3 covers 14 residues. CDR3 residues: CASSGERGHTEAFF. CDR3 sequence (DNA): TGCGCCAGCAGTGGGGAAAGGGGGCACACTGAAGCTTTCTTT.

The CDR3: CASSPRRGPGELFF. As DNA, the CDR3 is TGTGCCAGCTCACCGAGAAGGGGCCCCGGGGAGCTGTTTTTT. The chain employs TRBV18 and TRBJ2-2, with D perhaps matching TRBD1 (5 bases). The CDR3 has 14 amino acids. Germline CDR1 and CDR2: KGHSH and LQKENI. The V end lost 3 bases, the J end lost 6 bases, and 11 bases lay between the germline ends.